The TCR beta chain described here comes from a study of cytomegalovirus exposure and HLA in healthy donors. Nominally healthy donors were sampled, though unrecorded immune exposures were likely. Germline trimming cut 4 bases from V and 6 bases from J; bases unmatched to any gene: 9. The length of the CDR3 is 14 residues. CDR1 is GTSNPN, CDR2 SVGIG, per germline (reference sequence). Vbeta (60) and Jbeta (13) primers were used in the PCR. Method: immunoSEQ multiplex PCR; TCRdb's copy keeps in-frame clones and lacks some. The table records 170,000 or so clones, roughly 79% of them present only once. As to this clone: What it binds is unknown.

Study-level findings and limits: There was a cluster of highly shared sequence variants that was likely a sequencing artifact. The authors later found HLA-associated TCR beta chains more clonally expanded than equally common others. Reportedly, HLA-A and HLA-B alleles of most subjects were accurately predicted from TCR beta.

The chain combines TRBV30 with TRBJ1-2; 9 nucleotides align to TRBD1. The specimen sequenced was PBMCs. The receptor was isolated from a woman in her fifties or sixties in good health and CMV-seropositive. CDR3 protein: CAWTDRGSLDGYTF. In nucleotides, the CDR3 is TGTGCCTGGACGGACAGGGGCAGTCTGGATGGCTACACCTTC.